Listed below are T cell receptor beta chains from one sample, sequenced in a study of radiation and T cells in renal cell carcinoma. Clones were sequenced by immunoSEQ multiplex PCR, and TCRdb holds only the in-frame ones, with some missing. The sample records roughly 100,000 clones, approximately 83% being singletons. This specimen consisted of blood, obtained from a patient whose treatment included radiotherapy and nephrectomy. Receptors were obtained from a man between 60 and 75 years old with renal cell carcinoma. Both conserved end residues are part of each CDR3. D genes are given only for firm matches. Not all rows give a size; the values are once, few, many and, for expanded clones, a class.

D,V,J,size,CDR3,DNA
TRBD2,TRBV27,TRBJ2-5,.,CASSLGILAGETQYF,TGTGCCAGCAGTTTAGGGATACTAGCGGGAGAGACCCAGTACTTC
TRBD1,TRBV7-9,TRBJ2-7,.,CASTPTTGIPPLEQYF,TGTGCCAGCACCCCAACGACAGGGATTCCCCCTCTGGAGCAGTACTTC
.,TRBV12-5,TRBJ2-2,once,CASSGLPTGELFF,TGTGCTAGCTCGGGACTTCCCACCGGGGAGCTGTTTTTT
.,TRBV5-4,TRBJ1-2,.,CASSLRGVGYTF,TGTGCCAGCAGCTTGAGGGGGGTTGGCTACACCTTC
TRBD2,TRBV27,TRBJ2-1,.,CASSSGSSGTYNEQFF,TGTGCCAGCAGTTCCGGCAGTAGCGGGACTTACAATGAGCAGTTCTTC
.,TRBV2,TRBJ1-2,.,CASSEQFYGYTF,TGTGCCAGCAGTGAACAGTTTTATGGCTACACCTTC
TRBD1,TRBV19,TRBJ1-2,many,CASSRQGARYTF,TGTGCCAGTAGTCGGCAGGGGGCAAGGTACACCTTC
.,TRBV19,TRBJ1-2,.,CASSMASGTNYGYTF,TGTGCCAGTAGTATGGCCTCGGGGACCAACTATGGCTACACCTTC
.,TRBV5-1,TRBJ2-5,once,CASSAVSRETQYF,TGCGCCAGCAGCGCAGTGAGCCGGGAGACCCAGTACTTC
.,TRBV11-2,TRBJ2-5,.,CASSGLRTWQETQYF,TGTGCCAGCAGCGGACTCAGGACTTGGCAAGAGACCCAGTACTTC
.,TRBV4-2,TRBJ2-2,.,CASSQVSRDNTGELFF,TGTGCCAGCAGCCAAGTGAGCCGGGACAACACCGGGGAGCTGTTTTTT